This T cell receptor (beta chain) was documented in a study of identical twins (dated by TCRdb to about 2016). Looking at the study overall: To test whether fetal clonotypes persist, the study used deep sequencing on TCR alpha and beta repertoires from monozygotic twins, unrelated adults of various ages, and cord blood. To rule out contamination, the twin experiments were replicated at different times with different library preparation protocols.

On this clonotype: The specificity of this receptor is unknown. No much larger clone is present one base from it, and per-base qualities are unavailable.

Study-wide findings and limitations: Because the same donors could not be followed over many years, the conclusions depended on cross-sectional statistical analysis. In monozygotic twins, out-of-frame TCR alpha sharing was systematically underestimated by recombination models, although the models agreed with sharing between unrelated individuals. Compared with coincidental sharing between unrelated individuals, an excess of low generation-probability sequences was observed among out-of-frame TCR alpha sequences shared between twins. Invariant T cells such as MAIT and iNKT could partly confound zero-insertion analyses, although diverse VJ usage argued against such confounding for most clonotypes. In beta out-of-frame sequences, excess twin sharing was weaker, because having fewer shared sequences lowered the signal-to-noise ratio. Abundant cord blood beta clonotypes had fewer insertions, young adult naive repertoires showed a similar but weaker trend, and memory repertoires showed no such trend.

The germline V gene specifies MDHEN as CDR1 and SYDVKM as CDR2. Measured from the cysteine to the phenylalanine, the CDR3 is 11 residues long. The sequence is cut down to CDR3 DNA, 33 bases in frame from base 1. Trimming removed 8 bases from V and 6 bases from J, leaving 11 bases between the germline ends. Only healthy Caucasian donors were included. The twin cohort comprised three pairs of female monozygotic twins, all aged roughly 18 to 30 years. Positive isolation kits from Invitrogen were used to isolate CD4+ and CD8+ T cell populations. The protocol used for the library was 5' RACE. Sequenced using an Illumina HiSeq 2000. Template switching introduced a universal primer binding site; the final cDNA contained a unique molecular identifier, enabling accurate counting of TCR cDNA molecules. First-strand cDNA for TCR alpha and beta chains was synthesized from specific primers in the conserved constant-segment region. To control for contamination, each cDNA library was double barcoded with a SMART-Mk sample barcode plus Illumina barcodes. TruSeq adapter sequences, together with Illumina sample barcodes, were added in two successive PCR steps. The TCR alpha and beta cDNA libraries were sequenced on the Illumina HiSeq platform using custom primers. The paper's data handling went like this. MiGEC was used to process raw reads and extract unique molecular identifiers, and MiXCR was used to find CDR3 positions. Recombination models were inferred per individual with the repgenHMM and IGoR tools using an EM algorithm. The analysis of shared clonotypes was done with the tcR package in R, with sharing normalized by the product of cloneset sizes. To study raw recombination without the effects of thymic and clonal selection, out-of-frame nonproductive sequences were analyzed. The public sequencing data were trimmed at Q25 with fastp and processed into clonotypes with MiXCR by TCRdb, which kept only in-frame beta chains. Each CDR3 protein gets just one entry, which takes the most common genes and DNA from the rows behind it. TCRdb, rather than the study authors, made the V and J calls. The sample contains some 500,000 distinct CDR3 sequences, 13% to 15% of them found a single time. The ten largest account for 0.5% to 0.65% of the sample.

This sample also belongs to another study, concerning yellow fever vaccine responses in identical twins. The second paper states: According to the authors, in identical twins the way T cells responded to vaccination appeared partly convergent and partly personalized. Focusing on identical twins, the study followed the T cell clones that responded to the vaccine, and did so with precision.

The material sequenced was CD4+ T cells sorted from blood. This receptor was identified in a young woman in good health. The chain employs TRBV28 and TRBJ2-7; TRBD1 is possibly the D segment (5 matching bases). In nucleotides, the sequence is TGTGCCAGCGGCAGGGTTAGCGAGCAGTACTTC. Translated, it reads CASGRVSEQYF.